This T cell receptor beta chain was sequenced for a study of blood T cell repertoires in COVID-19. Individuals drawn from approximately 22 US areas were roughly 18 to 95 years old. Participants were placed into cohorts based on the clinical history they reported. The germline CDR1 and CDR2 sequences are KGHSH and LQKENI. CDR3 size: 12 residues. Trimming pared 2 bases from V and 9 bases from J, leaving 7 bases between. The protocol was immunoSEQ multiplex PCR, while the TCRdb copy is restricted to in-frame clones and leaves out a portion. The sample has about 370,000 clones; about 90% are singletons. The TCR comes from a woman aged 25-40 years who had recovered from COVID-19. This sequence joins TRBV18 and TRBJ2-2, with D perhaps matching TRBD1 (5 bases). The sample was PBMCs or T cells enriched from blood (not recorded which). The CDR3 loop is CASSPGARELFF. DNA of the CDR3: TGTGCCAGCTCACCAGGGGCCCGGGAGCTGTTTTTT.